The table lists the clone carrying this T cell receptor beta chain with a few counts. This sample stems from a study of early T cells in non-severe SARS-CoV-2 infection. In the study overall: RNA in bulk from unsorted whole blood was sequenced, and chains were unpaired.

Individual cDNA molecules received unique molecular identifiers. One entry per CDR3 protein, called by TCRdb with MiXCR from the 5' RACE reads. This repertoire shows more than 90,000 distinct CDR3 sequences, roughly 13% found once; its top ten account for approximately 2%. Per germline, CDR1 LNHDA and CDR2 SQIVND (reference sequence). Unmatched junction bases numbered 7, after V lost 2 bases and J lost 3 bases. The CDR3 is 16 residues long. The source of this sequence is an adult who was a healthcare worker with PCR-confirmed SARS-CoV-2 infection or an uninfected control (not recorded which). Sample: whole blood. The chain employs TRBV19 and TRBJ2-5, with 9 positions matching TRBD2. The CDR3, as DNA: TGTGCCAGTAGTATAAACGCGGGGGGGATGGAAGAGACCCAGTACTTC. This translates into CASSINAGGMEETQYF.